The 25 T cell receptor beta chains given below trace back to one sample, sequenced in a study of PD-1 blockade in classical Hodgkin lymphoma. Here immunoSEQ multiplex PCR was the method, and the copy in TCRdb shows in-frame clones only, minus some. The table shows approximately 39,000 clones, with around 80% occurring only once. Time point in this sample: cycle 4 day 1 (C4D1), after five to seven weeks of nivolumab. Relapse was seen in all patients after autologous stem cell transplantation, and brentuximab vedotin exposure was variable. Specimen: peripheral blood mononuclear cells (PBMCs), collected before the fourth cycle of nivolumab. These receptors were taken from a human donor with classical Hodgkin lymphoma.

The CDR3 loop reads CAWSRPGVYGYTF. The CDR3 bases are TGTGCCTGGAGCCGACCGGGAGTCTATGGCTACACCTTC. This chain connects TRBV30 to TRBJ1-2; no clear D gene. Trimming shortened V by 3 bases and J by 4 bases, and 12 bases separated the two germline ends. This CDR3 contains 13 residues. Germline CDR1 reads GTSNPN; CDR2 reads SVGIG (reference sequence). Supplemented by reference TRBV30 and TRBJ1-2, the full variable domain reads SQTIHQWPATLVQPVGSPLSLECTVEGTSNPNLYWYRQAAGRGLQLLFYSVGIGQISSEVPQNLSASRPQDRQFILSSKKLLLSDSGFYLCAWSRPGVYGYTFGSGTRLTVV.

The rearrangement links TRBV7-9 to TRBJ1-4; D is undetermined. The CDR3 extends over 14 amino acids. Germline assignment: CDR1 SEHNR and CDR2 FQNEAQ (reference sequence). V lost 5 bases and J 8 bases, leaving 15 bases between the germline ends. CDR3 nucleotides: TGTGCCAGCAGCCATACGGTGATCCACGAAAAACTGTTTTTT. Translated: CASSHTVIHEKLFF. Supplemented by reference TRBV7-9 and TRBJ1-4, the full variable domain reads DTGVSQNPRHKITKRGQNVTFRCDPISEHNRLYWYRQTLGQGPEFLTYFQNEAQLEKSRLLSDRFSAERPKGSFSTLEIQRTEQGDSAMYLCASSHTVIHEKLFFGSGTQLSVL.

This clone was found a few times. The chain uses TRBV27 and TRBJ2-2; D possibly corresponds to TRBD1 (6 bases). Germline V gene sequence: CDR1 MNHEY, CDR2 SMNVEV (reference sequence). The V gene lost 6 bases and the J gene lost 4 bases, with 12 bases spanning the gap. The CDR3 spans 14 residues. The CDR3 DNA sequence: TGTGCCAGCAGCTATGACAGGACCACCGGGGAGCTGTTTTTT. Protein: CASSYDRTTGELFF.

The J gene is TRBJ2-3, the V gene TRBV5-6; TRBD2 matches 7 bases. The CDR3 is 15 amino acids. The germline V gene has CDR1 SGHDT and CDR2 YYEEEE. The ends lost 6 bases at V and 3 bases at J; junction bases unmatched: 10. The CDR3 sequence: CASTKFGGGTDTQYF. The CDR3 region has the DNA TGTGCCAGCACCAAATTTGGGGGGGGGACAGATACGCAGTATTTT.

The chain has TRBV5-4 and TRBJ2-5; the match to TRBD1 covers 7 bases. In germline, CDR1 is SGHNT, CDR2 YYREEE (reference sequence). The CDR3 contains 15 residues. After removal of 4 bases from V and 4 bases from J, the junction contained 10 bases not matched to a gene. CDR3 in DNA: TGTGCCAGCAGCCGGACAGGTACCGGTGCAGAGACCCAGTACTTC. This encodes CASSRTGTGAETQYF.

V is TRBV6-6 and J is TRBJ2-3; possibly TRBD2 for D (7 bases). In germline, CDR1 is MNHNY, CDR2 SVGAGI (reference sequence). Trimming took off 6 bases at V and 0 bases at J, with 16 bases between the two ends. CDR3 length: 16 residues. CDR3 sequence: CASSDGGGLSTDTQYF. DNA for the CDR3: TGTGCCAGCAGCGACGGCGGGGGCCTCAGCACAGATACGCAGTATTTT.

The chain employs TRBV11-2 and TRBJ2-1; no clear D gene. CDR3 length: 12 residues. V was shortened by 0 bases and J by 9 bases, with 6 bases between the two germline ends. Germline V gene sequence: CDR1 SGHAT, CDR2 FQNNGV. The CDR3 protein is CASSLDVGEQFF. In DNA form, the CDR3 reads TGTGCCAGCAGCTTAGATGTCGGTGAGCAGTTCTTC. Drawing the rest from reference TRBV11-2 and TRBJ2-1, the complete variable domain is EAGVAQSPRYKIIEKRQSVAFWCNPISGHATLYWYQQILGQGPKLLIQFQNNGVVDDSQLPKDRFSAERLKGVDSTLKIQPAKLEDSAVYLCASSLDVGEQFFGPGTRLTVL.

The V call is TRBV19, the J call TRBJ1-1; D is unclear. This CDR3 contains 14 residues. Trimming took off 5 bases at V and 4 bases at J, with 14 bases between the two ends. The germline CDR1 and CDR2 sequences are LNHDA and SQIVND (reference sequence). CDR3 region: CASSPASSGTEAFF. The CDR3 DNA reads as TGTGCCAGTAGTCCAGCGTCCTCGGGCACTGAAGCTTTCTTT.

The V call is TRBV4-3, the J call TRBJ2-7, with D possibly TRBD1 on 5 matching bases. Germline V lookup: CDR1 LGHNA, CDR2 YSLEER. This CDR3 contains 15 residues. Trimming left V 0 bases short and J 0 bases short, with 9 bases between. The CDR3 sequence is CASSQDRDSSYEQYF. CDR3 nucleotide sequence: TGCGCCAGCAGCCAAGATCGCGACAGCTCCTACGAGCAGTACTTC.

The V call is TRBV5-4, the J call TRBJ2-2, with D perhaps TRBD1 (6 bases). Trimming pared 1 base from V and 2 bases from J, leaving 12 bases between. The CDR3 totals 16 residues. CDR1 is SGHNT and CDR2 is YYREEE in the germline V gene (reference sequence). The CDR3 sequence is CASSLFGRGNTGELFF. The CDR3 nucleotides are TGTGCCAGCAGCTTGTTTGGCAGGGGAAACACCGGGGAGCTGTTTTTT.

The sample holds a few counts of this clone. This rearrangement joins TRBV20-1 to TRBJ1-3; no clear D gene. This CDR3 has 11 amino acids. Deletions cut 7 bases from V and 2 bases from J, with 6 bases between. Germline V gives CDR1 DFQATT, CDR2 SNEGSKA (reference sequence). The CDR3 DNA reads as TGCAGTGTTAAGACTGGAAACACCATATATTTT. It is translated as CSVKTGNTIYF.

This clone has only a few counts. This chain joins TRBV19 and TRBJ1-5, with D possibly TRBD1 on 5 matching bases. CDR3 length: 14 residues. V was pared by 7 bases and J by 4 bases, with 14 bases between. Per the germline V gene, CDR1 is LNHDA and CDR2 is SQIVND (reference sequence). The CDR3: CASTPGGGNQPQHF. The CDR3 DNA follows: TGTGCCAGTACCCCGGGTGGGGGAAATCAGCCCCAGCATTTT.

In its sample, this clone was seen once. V is TRBV6-1 and J is TRBJ1-1; D is undetermined. Trimming pared 1 base from V and 1 base from J, leaving 13 bases between. This CDR3 region has 16 residues. Germline V gene data show CDR1 as MNHNS and CDR2 as SASEGT. The CDR3 sequence: CASSEGQWGSNTEAFF. The CDR3 coding sequence is TGTGCCAGCAGTGAAGGACAATGGGGTTCGAACACTGAAGCTTTCTTT.

The chain recombines TRBV2 with TRBJ2-2; no firm D call. The V gene's germline CDR1 is SNHLY and CDR2 FYNNEI. CDR3 length: 12 amino acids. V was shortened by 1 base and J by 4 bases, with 1 base between the two germline ends. The CDR3 reads CASSEVTGELFF. The CDR3 nucleotides are TGTGCCAGCAGTGAAGTCACCGGGGAGCTGTTTTTT.

V is TRBV25-1 and J is TRBJ2-5; D tentatively fits TRBD1 or TRBD2 (5 bases each). Germline values: CDR1 MGHDK, CDR2 SYGVNS. The germline V and J ends were trimmed by 10 bases and 10 bases, with 25 bases remaining between them. There are 14 residues in the CDR3. The CDR3 is CATQNAGTTHVQYF. In DNA form, the CDR3 reads TGTGCCACCCAAAATGCCGGGACCACCCACGTCCAGTACTTC.

This chain joins TRBV18 and TRBJ2-3; D not resolved. Trimming stripped 1 base from V and 4 bases from J, with 9 bases between. The CDR3 extends over 14 amino acids. CDR1 and CDR2 (germline): KGHSH, LQKENI. The CDR3 DNA reads TGTGCCAGCTCACCACTCGGGCGCGCAGATACGCAGTATTTT. It translates to CASSPLGRADTQYF.

The V and J genes are TRBV20-1 and TRBJ1-2; D remains unclear. CDR3 length: 11 residues. V shed 6 bases and J shed 2 bases, with 7 bases lying between them. Germline V CDR1 and CDR2: DFQATT, SNEGSKA (reference sequence). DNA of the CDR3: TGCAGTGCCCCGGCAAACTATGGCTACACCTTC. Protein: CSAPANYGYTF.

This clone was observed a handful of times. The chain employs TRBV4-3 and TRBJ2-7, with 9 positions matching TRBD1. This CDR3 is 16 amino acids long. The V gene's germline CDR1 is LGHNA and CDR2 YSLEER. The J segment lost 4 bases and the V segment lost 4 bases, leaving 11 bases of the junction unmatched. CDR3 loop: CASSPSVGDRAYEQYF. The CDR3 DNA reads as TGCGCCAGCAGCCCGTCAGTCGGGGACAGGGCTTACGAGCAGTACTTC.

J is TRBJ2-7 and V is TRBV4-1; TRBD1 might be the D (5 bases). The CDR3 extends over 15 amino acids. Germline V gives CDR1 MGHRA, CDR2 YSYEKL. Trimming left V 1 base short and J 6 bases short, with 16 bases between. The CDR3 DNA follows: TGCGCCAGCAGCCAAGTGGGCAGGGCGACCTTCGAGCAGTACTTC. Its translation: CASSQVGRATFEQYF.

DNA for the CDR3: TGTGCCAGCAGTTACTCTGGCGGTAGCACAGATACGCAGTATTTT. Protein product: CASSYSGGSTDTQYF. This chain joins TRBV6-6 and TRBJ2-3; D call uncertain. Trimming pared 0 bases from V and 0 bases from J, leaving 7 bases between. Germline CDR1 is MNHNY and CDR2 is SVGAGI (reference sequence). The CDR3 runs 15 residues.

The CDR3 protein is CASSPGGHRNTEAFF. In DNA form, the CDR3 reads TGTGCCAGCAGCCCGGGGGGACACCGGAACACTGAAGCTTTCTTT. This chain joins TRBV5-4 and TRBJ1-1, with D tentatively TRBD1 (6 bases). Per germline, CDR1 SGHNT and CDR2 YYREEE (reference sequence). The CDR3 totals 15 residues. V dropped 4 bases and J dropped 1 base, with 14 bases sitting between them. Full variable domain (missing parts from reference TRBV5-4 and TRBJ1-1): ETGVTQSPTHLIKTRGQQVTLRCSSQSGHNTVSWYQQALGQGPQFIFQYYREEENGRGNFPPRFSGLQFPNYSSELNVNALELDDSALYLCASSPGGHRNTEAFFGQGTRLTVV.

The chain recombines TRBV28 with TRBJ1-1; the D is unclear. CDR1 and CDR2 (germline): MDHEN, SYDVKM. The CDR3 is 12 amino acids. V lost 2 bases and J lost 5, with 6 bases in between. The CDR3 DNA is TGTGCCAGCAGTTTAAGGGTAACTGAAGCTTTCTTT. It translates to CASSLRVTEAFF.

The rearrangement links TRBV19 to TRBJ1-5; 10 nucleotides match TRBD1. V trimming: 9 bases; J trimming: 2 bases; junction bases outside the gene matches: 22. There are 20 residues in the CDR3. Per the germline V gene, CDR1 is LNHDA and CDR2 is SQIVND (reference sequence). Here the CDR3 reads CASWVRHGTGVRGGNQPQHF. The CDR3 region has the DNA TGTGCCAGCTGGGTGCGTCATGGGACAGGGGTCCGCGGTGGCAATCAGCCCCAGCATTTT.

The chain combines TRBV11-2 with TRBJ1-6, with a possible D match to TRBD1 (5 bases). Trimming cost V 4 bases and J 7 bases, with 8 bases left between them. CDR3 length: 13 amino acids. The germline CDR1 and CDR2 sequences are SGHAT and FQNNGV. CDR3 nucleotide sequence: TGTGCCAGCAGCTACAGGTTAAATTCACCCCTCCACTTT. Translated, it gives CASSYRLNSPLHF. The full variable domain, completed using reference TRBV11-2 and TRBJ1-6, is EAGVAQSPRYKIIEKRQSVAFWCNPISGHATLYWYQQILGQGPKLLIQFQNNGVVDDSQLPKDRFSAERLKGVDSTLKIQPAKLEDSAVYLCASSYRLNSPLHFGNGTRLTVT.

This clone appeared a few times. The chain combines TRBV6-5 with TRBJ1-6; D ambiguous. V lost 4 bases to trimming and J lost 0 bases, with 10 bases between them. The germline CDR1 and CDR2 sequences are MNHEY and SVGAGI. This CDR3 contains 16 residues. Here the CDR3 reads CASSSWLHSYNSPLHF. The CDR3 DNA follows: TGTGCCAGCAGTTCCTGGCTGCACTCCTATAATTCACCCCTCCACTTT.